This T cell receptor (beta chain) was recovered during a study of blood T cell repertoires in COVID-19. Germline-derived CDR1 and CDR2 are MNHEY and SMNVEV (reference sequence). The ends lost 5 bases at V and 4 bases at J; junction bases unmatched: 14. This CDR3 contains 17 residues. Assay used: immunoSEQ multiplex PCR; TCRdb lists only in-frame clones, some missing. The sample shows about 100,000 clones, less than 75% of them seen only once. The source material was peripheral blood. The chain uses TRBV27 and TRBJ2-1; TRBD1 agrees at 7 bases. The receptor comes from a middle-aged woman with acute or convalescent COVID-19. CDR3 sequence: CASSPSSGTDPYNEQFF. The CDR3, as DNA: TGTGCCAGCAGTCCATCATCCGGGACAGATCCGTACAATGAGCAGTTCTTC.